The rows below give T cell receptor beta chains drawn from one sample of a study of T cell responses to AZD1222 COVID-19 vaccine. Sequencing was performed with immunoSEQ multiplex PCR; in TCRdb, only in-frame clones are kept and a portion is missing. The sample carries approximately 100,000 clones, 80% to 95% recorded once. The specimen comprised peripheral blood, sampled 28 days after the second AZD1222 dose. The receptors originated from an adult who received the AZD1222 COVID-19 vaccine. Both conserved end residues are part of each CDR3. The order of the fields is J gene, clone size, D gene, V gene, CDR3 DNA, CDR3 protein. D genes are given only for firm matches. Where a row states a size, it is once, few, many or the class of an expanded clone; other rows omit it.

J: TRBJ1-2
size: -
D: -
V: TRBV4-3
DNA: TGCGCCAGCAGCCAAGATTTAACAGCAAATAACTATGGCTACACCTTC
CDR3: CASSQDLTANNYGYTF

J: TRBJ2-7
size: -
D: -
V: TRBV11-2
DNA: TGTGCCAGCAGCTTAGATTGGGGCGGGGTGAACTACGAGCAGTACTTC
CDR3: CASSLDWGGVNYEQYF

J: TRBJ2-7
size: -
D: TRBD1
V: TRBV18
DNA: TGTGCCAGCTCAATCGACAGGGACCCCGAGCAGTACTTC
CDR3: CASSIDRDPEQYF

J: TRBJ2-7
size: once
D: -
V: TRBV2
DNA: TGTGCCAGCAGTGAAGAATCCGGGGGCGAGCAGTACTTC
CDR3: CASSEESGGEQYF

J: TRBJ2-1
size: -
D: -
V: TRBV9
DNA: TGTGCCAGCAGCGCAGATGGCGGGGTACCCTACAATGAGCAGTTCTTC
CDR3: CASSADGGVPYNEQFF

J: TRBJ2-7
size: once
D: -
V: TRBV5-1
DNA: TGCGCCAGCAGTCCACAGACCGATTGGGAGCAGTACTTC
CDR3: CASSPQTDWEQYF

J: TRBJ1-3
size: -
D: -
V: TRBV7-2
DNA: TGTGCCAGCAGCCAAAATGGGGATGCTGGAAACACCATATATTTT
CDR3: CASSQNGDAGNTIYF

J: TRBJ2-7
size: -
D: -
V: TRBV7-2
DNA: TGTGCCAGCAGCCCACAGCAGGGCTACGAGCAGTACTTC
CDR3: CASSPQQGYEQYF

J: TRBJ2-5
size: -
D: -
V: TRBV5-1
DNA: TGCGCCAGCAGCTTGCCAAGCGAGGGGGGTCAAGAGACCCAGTACTTC
CDR3: CASSLPSEGGQETQYF

J: TRBJ2-7
size: -
D: TRBD1
V: TRBV24-1
DNA: TGTGCCACCAGTGGGAGGGCGGGGACAGGCTCCTACGAGCAGTACTTC
CDR3: CATSGRAGTGSYEQYF

J: TRBJ2-5
size: -
D: -
V: TRBV9
DNA: TGTGCCAGCAGCGTAGCCCAGGAACAAGAGACCCAGTACTTC
CDR3: CASSVAQEQETQYF

J: TRBJ2-7
size: -
D: -
V: TRBV3-1/TRBV3-2
DNA: TGTGCCAGCAGCCTTGGGGACCATACCTACGAGCAGTACTTC
CDR3: CASSLGDHTYEQYF

J: TRBJ1-5
size: -
D: -
V: TRBV7-2
DNA: TGTGCCAGCAGCCCGGACATTGAAGGGCCCCAGCATTTT
CDR3: CASSPDIEGPQHF

J: TRBJ2-3
size: -
D: TRBD2
V: TRBV4-2
DNA: TGTGCCAGCAGCCACCTTAGCGGGGGGCCGAGAGATACGCAGTATTTT
CDR3: CASSHLSGGPRDTQYF

J: TRBJ1-6
size: -
D: -
V: TRBV6-1
DNA: TGTGCCAGCAGTGAAGTATCGGGCACCCTCCACTTT
CDR3: CASSEVSGTLHF

J: TRBJ1-4
size: -
D: -
V: TRBV7-9
DNA: TGTGCCAGCAGAGCTTTATCTTCGGCAGGGGTCGGAGAAAAACTGTTTTTT
CDR3: CASRALSSAGVGEKLFF

J: TRBJ2-2
size: -
D: -
V: TRBV7-9
DNA: TGTGCCAGCAGATACGGGGGTGCGGACACCGGGGAGCTGTTTTTT
CDR3: CASRYGGADTGELFF

J: TRBJ1-2
size: -
D: -
V: TRBV7-2
DNA: TGTGCCAGCAGCGACCAGGGGAACTATGGCTACACCTTC
CDR3: CASSDQGNYGYTF

J: TRBJ1-2
size: -
D: -
V: TRBV11-2
DNA: TGTGCCAGCAGCTCAGAGCTCGGGACATATGGCTACACCTTC
CDR3: CASSSELGTYGYTF

J: TRBJ2-2
size: -
D: -
V: TRBV7-9
DNA: TGTGCCAGCAGCTCGCCCGACAGCCGTCTACCCTCCGGGGAGCTGTTTTTT
CDR3: CASSSPDSRLPSGELFF

J: TRBJ2-7
size: -
D: -
V: TRBV3-1/TRBV3-2
DNA: TGTGCCAGCAGCCAAATGTATCAGGGGGGCTACGAGCAGTACTTC
CDR3: CASSQMYQGGYEQYF

J: TRBJ2-1
size: few
D: TRBD2
V: TRBV2
DNA: TGTGCCAGCAGCACGACTAGCGGGGGGGCCACCGAGCAGTTCTTC
CDR3: CASSTTSGGATEQFF

J: TRBJ1-4
size: -
D: TRBD1
V: TRBV19
DNA: TGTGCCAGTAGTGACAGGGGGCGGACTAATGAAAAACTGTTTTTT
CDR3: CASSDRGRTNEKLFF

J: TRBJ2-5
size: -
D: TRBD2
V: TRBV19
DNA: TGTGCCAGCAAACCAAACGGGGGGTCAGAGACCCAGTACTTC
CDR3: CASKPNGGSETQYF

J: TRBJ2-1
size: -
D: TRBD1
V: TRBV6-6
DNA: TGTGCCAGCAGTTACCAAGACAGGGGGACGGCGGGTGAGCAGTTCTTC
CDR3: CASSYQDRGTAGEQFF

J: TRBJ2-4
size: -
D: TRBD1
V: TRBV13
DNA: TGTGCCAGCAGCTCTTCGGGACAGGCCGCCAAAAACATTCAGTACTTC
CDR3: CASSSSGQAAKNIQYF

J: TRBJ1-4
size: -
D: TRBD1
V: TRBV6-5
DNA: TGTGCCAGCAGTTACTCGACAGGGATTAATGAAAAACTGTTTTTT
CDR3: CASSYSTGINEKLFF

J: TRBJ2-3
size: -
D: TRBD2
V: TRBV10-3
DNA: TGTGCCATCAGTGAAGGTAGCGGGGGGCGTACAGATACGCAGTATTTT
CDR3: CAISEGSGGRTDTQYF